What follows describes a single T cell receptor beta chain. The CDR3 loop spans 12 amino acids. Germline CDR1 reads GTSNPN; CDR2 reads SVGIG (reference sequence). V shed 5 bases and J shed 8 bases, with 15 bases lying between them. The entry originates in a study of blood T cell repertoires in COVID-19. Sequencing was performed with immunoSEQ multiplex PCR; in TCRdb, only in-frame clones are kept and a portion is missing. This table has about 55,000 clones, around 85% appearing once. The sequence was collected from a human donor in a cohort sampled during active COVID-19. Material for sequencing was peripheral blood. J is TRBJ1-2 and V is TRBV30; possibly TRBD1 for D (6 bases). The CDR3 DNA follows: TGTGCCTGGCAAAGACCTACAGGGGGCTACACCTTC. Translation: CAWQRPTGGYTF.